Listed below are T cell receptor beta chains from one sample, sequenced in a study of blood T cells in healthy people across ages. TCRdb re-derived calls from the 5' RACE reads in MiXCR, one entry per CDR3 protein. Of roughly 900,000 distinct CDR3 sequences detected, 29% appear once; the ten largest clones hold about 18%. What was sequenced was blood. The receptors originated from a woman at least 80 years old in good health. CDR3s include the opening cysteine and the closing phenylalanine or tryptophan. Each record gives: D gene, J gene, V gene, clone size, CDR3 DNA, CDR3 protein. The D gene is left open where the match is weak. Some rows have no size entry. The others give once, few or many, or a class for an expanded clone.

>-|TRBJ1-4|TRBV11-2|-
TGTGCCAGCAGCTTTATGGGCAAGGGCAAGGAGGAAAAACTGTTTTTT
CASSFMGKGKEEKLFF
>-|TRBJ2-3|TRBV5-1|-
TGCGCCAGCAGCTTGGCTGTGGCAGGTCCCACAGATACGCAGTATTTT
CASSLAVAGPTDTQYF
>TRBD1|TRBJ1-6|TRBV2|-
TGTGCCAGCAGCGGACAGGGCTTCAATTCACCCCTCCACTTT
CASSGQGFNSPLHF
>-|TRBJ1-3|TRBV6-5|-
TGTGCCAGCAGTCGAAACGTCCAGGCTGGAAACACCATATATTTT
CASSRNVQAGNTIYF
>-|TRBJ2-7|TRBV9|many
TGTGCCAGCAGCATCGGACGGACCGGGGTGGAGCAGTACTTC
CASSIGRTGVEQYF
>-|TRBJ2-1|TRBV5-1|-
TGCGCCAGCAGCTACATCCCCGGACGCAATGAGCAGTTCTTC
CASSYIPGRNEQFF
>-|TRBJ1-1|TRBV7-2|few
TGTGCCAGCAGCCAGAGGCAGGTGAACACTGAAGCTTTCTTT
CASSQRQVNTEAFF
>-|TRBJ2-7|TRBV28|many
TGTGCCAGCAGTTTGGATAGGGTGAACTACGAGCAGTACTTC
CASSLDRVNYEQYF
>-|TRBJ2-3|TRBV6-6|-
TGTGCCAGCAGTGTTCGGGGCGGGGTCACAGATACGCAGTATTTT
CASSVRGGVTDTQYF
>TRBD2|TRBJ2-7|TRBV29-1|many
TGCAGCGTTACCCTAGCGGGGGCCTTAAACTACGAGCAGTACTTC
CSVTLAGALNYEQYF
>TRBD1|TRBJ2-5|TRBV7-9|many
TGTGCCAGCAGCTTGACAGGGCGGCAAGAGACCCAGTACTTC
CASSLTGRQETQYF
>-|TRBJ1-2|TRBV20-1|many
TGCAGTGCTATTAGGACCGGCTACACCTTC
CSAIRTGYTF
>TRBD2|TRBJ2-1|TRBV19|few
TGTGCCAGTAGTATGGCTAGCGGGGGGGTAAACTCCTACAATGAGCAGTTCTTC
CASSMASGGVNSYNEQFF
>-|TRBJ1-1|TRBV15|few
TGTGCCACCAGCAGACGTGAAGCTTTCTTT
CATSRREAFF
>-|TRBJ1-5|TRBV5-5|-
TGTGCCAGCAGCATATTGGAGAATCAGCCCCAGCATTTT
CASSILENQPQHF
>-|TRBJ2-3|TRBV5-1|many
TGTGCCAGCAGTTTAAGGGATACGCAGTATTTT
CASSLRDTQYF
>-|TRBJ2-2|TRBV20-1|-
TGCAGGGCAACTGGGGGCGGGGAGCTGTTTTTT
CRATGGGELFF
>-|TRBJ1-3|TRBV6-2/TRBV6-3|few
TGTGCCAGCAGTCCTTGGGGACGTCACTCTGGAAACACCATATATTTT
CASSPWGRHSGNTIYF
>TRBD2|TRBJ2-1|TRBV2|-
TGTGCCAGCAGTGAAGGGACTAGCGAATGGGGACTGGATGAGCAGTTCTTC
CASSEGTSEWGLDEQFF
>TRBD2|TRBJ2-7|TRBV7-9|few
TGTGCCAGCAGCTTAGAGGCTAGCGGAAACCCCTACGAGCAGTACTTC
CASSLEASGNPYEQYF
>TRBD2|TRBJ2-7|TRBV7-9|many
TGTGCCAGCAGCTTACCCGGCGGGGGGTACTCCTACGAGCAGTACTTC
CASSLPGGGYSYEQYF
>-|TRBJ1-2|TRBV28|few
TGTGCCAGCAGGGACCAGGGAAGGTATGGCTGCACCTTC
CASRDQGRYGCTF
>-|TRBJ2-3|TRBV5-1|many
TGCGCCAGCAGCTTATTAACAGGAGAAGGCACAGATACGCAGTATTTT
CASSLLTGEGTDTQYF
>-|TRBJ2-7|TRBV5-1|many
TGCGCCAGCAGCTTGTCGGTGACGGACCCCAATTTCTCCTACGAGCAGTACTTC
CASSLSVTDPNFSYEQYF
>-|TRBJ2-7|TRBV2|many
TGTGCCAGCAGACACGACGGATACGAGCAGTACTTC
CASRHDGYEQYF
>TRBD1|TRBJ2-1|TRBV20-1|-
TGCAGTGCCTCCAGGGGGCTTGGCTACAATGAGCAGTTCTTC
CSASRGLGYNEQFF
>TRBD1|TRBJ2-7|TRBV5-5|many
TGCGCCAGCAGCCTCCGGGACAGGGGTTACGAGCAGTACTTC
CASSLRDRGYEQYF
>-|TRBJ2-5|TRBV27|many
TGTGCCAGCAGGCCGACAGGGACTGTAGGGTTGGGGACCCAGTACTTC
CASRPTGTVGLGTQYF
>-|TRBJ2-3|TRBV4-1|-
TGCGCCAGCAGCCAACCCACCCGCAGCACAGATACGCAGTATTTT
CASSQPTRSTDTQYF
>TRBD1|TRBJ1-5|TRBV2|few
TGTGCCAGCAGCACAGACCGGAGACAGGGGGCACGTCAGCCCCAGCATTTT
CASSTDRRQGARQPQHF
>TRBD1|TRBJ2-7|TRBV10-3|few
TGTGCCATCAGTGAAGGTCGGGACAGGATCGAGCAGTACTTC
CAISEGRDRIEQYF
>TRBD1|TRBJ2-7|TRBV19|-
TGTGCCTCGGCGCGACAGGGGTACAATGAGCAGTACTTC
CASARQGYNEQYF
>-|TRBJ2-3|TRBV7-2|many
TGTGCCAGCAGCTTAGCGCAACACCGAGGGGATACGCAGTATTTT
CASSLAQHRGDTQYF
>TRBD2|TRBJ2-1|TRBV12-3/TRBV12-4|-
TGTGCCAGCAGTAAAGGACTAGCTGCTGTGAATGAGCAGTTCTTC
CASSKGLAAVNEQFF
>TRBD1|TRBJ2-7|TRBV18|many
TGTGCCAGCTCTCGCTTGACAGGGGATTCCTACGAGCAGTACTTC
CASSRLTGDSYEQYF
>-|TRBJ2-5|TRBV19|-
TGTGCCAGTAGTATCGGCGGACTAAAACAGGGTAGGGGGGAGACCCAGTACTTC
CASSIGGLKQGRGETQYF
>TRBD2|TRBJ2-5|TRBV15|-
TGTGCCACCAGCGGCGGTCGAACTAGCGGGGGGGAGGATGAGCAGTACTTC
CATSGGRTSGGEDEQYF
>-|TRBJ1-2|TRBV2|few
TGTGCCAGCAAGTTGATGGGGCCGTATGGCTACACCTTC
CASKLMGPYGYTF
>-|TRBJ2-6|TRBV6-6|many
TGTGCCAGCAGTTATGCGGGGACCATCGACTCTGGGGCCAACGTCCTGACTTTC
CASSYAGTIDSGANVLTF
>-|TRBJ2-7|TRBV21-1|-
TGTGCCAGCAGCAAGTCCGGGACAGGGCAATGCTACGAGCAGTACTTC
CASSKSGTGQCYEQYF
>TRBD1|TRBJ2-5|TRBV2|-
TGTGCCAGCAGTGGGACAGGGGGCAGGCAGTACTTC
CASSGTGGRQYF